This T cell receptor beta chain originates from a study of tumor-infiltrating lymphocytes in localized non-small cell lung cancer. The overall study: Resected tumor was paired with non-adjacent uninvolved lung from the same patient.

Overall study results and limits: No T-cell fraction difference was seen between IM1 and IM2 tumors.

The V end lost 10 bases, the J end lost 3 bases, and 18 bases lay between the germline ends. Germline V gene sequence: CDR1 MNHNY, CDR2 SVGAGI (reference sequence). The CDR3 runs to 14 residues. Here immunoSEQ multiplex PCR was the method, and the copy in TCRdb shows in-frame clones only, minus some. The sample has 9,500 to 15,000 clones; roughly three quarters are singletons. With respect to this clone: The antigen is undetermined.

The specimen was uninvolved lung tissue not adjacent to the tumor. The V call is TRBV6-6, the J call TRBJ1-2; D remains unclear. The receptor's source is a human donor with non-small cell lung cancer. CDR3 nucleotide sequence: TGTGCCACCATCCCCCTGAATCTGGACTATGGCTACACCTTC. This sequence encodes CATIPLNLDYGYTF.